The sequence of this T cell receptor (beta chain) was determined in a study of blood T cell repertoires in COVID-19. Overall study: Collection of acute and convalescent COVID-19 samples took place in the United States, Italy and Spain. PBMCs, B-cell-depleted T cells, or T cells were the source of the cDNA or gDNA that made up the material.

Trimming took off 3 bases at V and 1 base at J, with 17 bases between the two ends. Germline V gene lookup returns CDR1 LNHDA and CDR2 SQIVND (reference sequence). CDR3 length: 17 residues. Authors' analysis steps: Estimation of nucleated cell counts relied on the amplification of reference gene primers. Repertoires were generated with immunoSEQ multiplex PCR, while TCRdb's copy carries only in-frame clones and drops some. V and J calls and clone size are as listed in that table; D and trimming were resolved from the DNA. The sample has roughly 290,000 clones, approximately 89% seen once. Sequenced: peripheral blood. The origin of this receptor is a woman aged 60-75 years with acute or convalescent COVID-19. V and J are TRBV19 and TRBJ2-3; D is perhaps TRBD1 (6 bases). Here the CDR3 reads CASSMLRAGVGTDTQYF. The CDR3 nucleotides are TGTGCCAGTAGTATGCTGAGAGCAGGGGTAGGCACAGATACGCAGTATTTT.